This T cell receptor (beta chain) was sequenced during a study of T cell repertoires in cytomegalovirus infection. Study in general: CMV epitopes that were recently identified and HLA-C-restricted were used alongside well-studied HLA-B-restricted ones. CMV infection and matching HLA type were both indicated by public TCR beta signatures.

One entry per CDR3 protein results from TCRdb running MiXCR on the reads. The sample has more than 300,000 distinct CDR3 sequences, nearly 35% seen once. Germline V gene data show CDR1 as MDHEN and CDR2 as SYDVKM. The CDR3 is 13 residues long. V lost 5 bases and J lost 7; bases outside the gene matches: 4. This clonotype has only a few counts. No antigen is known for it. Study-wide results and limits: CMV carriers with the relevant HLA were identified by cumulative public TCR beta family frequency. HLA-C-restricted CMV clonotypes gave the most frequent clonotype in two of eight donors.

The clonotype originates from a human donor in good health (CMV status not recorded). Some clones in this sample may be carry-over from other donors' samples. The specimen was cultured PBMCs, collected from culture after CMV antigen stimulation. The chain links TRBV28 to TRBJ1-5; 8 bases agree with TRBD1. CDR3 in DNA: TGTGCCAGCAGTGGGACAGGTGGACAGCCCCAGCATTTT. Translated: CASSGTGGQPQHF.